The 24 T cell receptor beta chains listed next were all sequenced from one sample in a study of CD8 T cells in ankylosing spondylitis. TCRdb reprocessed the 5' RACE reads via MiXCR and lists one record per CDR3 protein. The repertoire holds around 130,000 distinct CDR3 sequences, with roughly 15% as singletons. Sequencing was carried out using blood, either unsorted or a sorted T cell fraction (not recorded which). The receptors shown here come from a female donor with ankylosing spondylitis or in good health (not recorded which).

This clonotype was detected only a few times. This chain links TRBV25-1 with TRBJ2-3; D unclear. The CDR3 spans 15 residues. V lost 5 bases and J 0 bases, leaving 12 bases between the germline ends. Germline V gives CDR1 MGHDK, CDR2 SYGVNS. This CDR3 reads CASSRSSTSTDTQYF. CDR3 in DNA: TGTGCCAGCAGTCGTAGCAGCACTAGCACAGATACGCAGTATTTT.

The genes are TRBV5-1 and TRBJ1-1, with D possibly being TRBD1 (5 bases). V lost 1 base and J lost 6, with 31 bases in between. The CDR3 runs 20 residues. Germline V gene sequence: CDR1 SGHRS, CDR2 YFSETQ. In nucleotides, the CDR3 is TGCGCCAGCAGCTTGCCGGGACTGAATAAAAATATGAACGATTTTGCTGAAGCTTTCTTT. Translating gives CASSLPGLNKNMNDFAEAFF.

The CDR3 region is CASSLEGAYGYTF. In nucleotides, the CDR3 is TGTGCCAGCAGTTTAGAAGGGGCCTATGGCTACACCTTC. The chain links TRBV28 to TRBJ1-2; TRBD1 is a possible D gene (5 bases). CDR1 MDHEN and CDR2 SYDVKM come from the germline V gene. V was shortened by 2 bases and J by 4 bases, with 8 bases between the two germline ends. The CDR3 contains 13 residues.

The sample holds many counts of this clonotype. This chain connects TRBV24-1 to TRBJ2-3; D not certain. Germline assignment: CDR1 KGHDR and CDR2 SFDVKD. Trimming pared 6 bases from V and 9 bases from J, leaving 9 bases between. CDR3 length: 11 amino acids. CDR3 coding DNA: TGTGCCACCAGTTCAGTTACGACGCAGTATTTT. Protein: CATSSVTTQYF.

This clonotype occurred many times. The gene calls are TRBV5-1 and TRBJ2-3, with a tentative D call TRBD1 (6 bases). CDR1 and CDR2 from the germline V gene are SGHRS and YFSETQ. The V end was cut by 2 bases, the J end by 3 bases, with 13 bases between. The CDR3 has 15 amino acids. CDR3 coding DNA: TGCGCCAGCAGCTTCTGGGCAGGGGCAACAGATACGCAGTATTTT. It translates to CASSFWAGATDTQYF.

This clonotype was picked up many times. CDR3 region: CSARGNTGNQPQHF. In DNA, the CDR3 is TGCAGTGCTAGAGGCAACACGGGTAACCAGCCCCAGCATTTT. The V gene is TRBV20-1, the J gene TRBJ1-5; no clear D. This CDR3 has 14 amino acids. Germline V lookup: CDR1 DFQATT, CDR2 SNEGSKA (reference sequence). V gave up 1 base and J gave up 7 bases, with 14 bases separating them.

In DNA, the CDR3 is TGCAGTGCTAGAGATGTCAGGGTACAGGGAACATACAATGAGCAGTTCTTC. As protein: CSARDVRVQGTYNEQFF. The V call is TRBV20-1, the J call TRBJ2-1, with D possibly matching TRBD1 (6 bases). The CDR3 length is 17 residues. Trimming took off 0 bases at V and 4 bases at J, with 19 bases between the two ends. CDR1 and CDR2 from the germline V gene are DFQATT and SNEGSKA (reference sequence).

This clonotype was found many times. The chain recombines TRBV12-3 or TRBV12-4 with TRBJ2-2, with D unresolved. V was cut by 5 bases and J by 5 bases, with 3 bases left in between. This CDR3 contains 11 residues. The CDR3 DNA is TGTGCCAGCAGTCGAACCGGGGAGCTGTTTTTT. It encodes CASSRTGELFF.

This clonotype came up many times. The CDR3 DNA is TGTGCCACCAGTGACTTGGACAGAGATGGCTACACCTTC. Amino acids: CATSDLDRDGYTF. The chain recombines TRBV24-1 with TRBJ1-2; maybe TRBD1 (6 bases). The length of the CDR3 is 13 residues. Germline V lookup: CDR1 KGHDR, CDR2 SFDVKD. V dropped 4 bases and J dropped 6 bases, with 11 bases sitting between them.

This clonotype was picked up many times. The rearrangement joins TRBV6-4 to TRBJ2-1, with TRBD2 matching 10 bases. This CDR3 has 15 amino acids. Germline trimming cut 4 bases from V and 5 bases from J; bases unmatched to any gene: 5. Germline CDR1 is MRHNA and CDR2 is SNTAGT. DNA of the CDR3: TGTGCCAGCAGTGGTCTAGCGGGAGAAGACAATGAGCAGTTCTTC. It yields the protein CASSGLAGEDNEQFF.

This clonotype was picked up many times. The gene calls are TRBV28 and TRBJ1-4, with 8 bases lining up with TRBD1. Trimming removed 8 bases from V and 1 base from J; junction bases left unmatched: 3. Per germline, CDR1 MDHEN and CDR2 SYDVKM. CDR3 length: 14 residues. CDR3 region: CASDRGGTNEKLFF. For the CDR3, the DNA is TGTGCCAGCGACAGGGGCGGAACTAATGAAAAACTGTTTTTT.

Notes on this clonotype: One end of the junction fails to match germline, which may point to a read error. The chain employs TRBV2 and TRBJ1-1; no reliable D call. Germline loops: CDR1 SNHLY, CDR2 FYNNEI. The CDR3 is made up of 13 amino acids. The CDR3 protein is CAISDGVNTEAFF. The CDR3 DNA is TGTGCCATCAGTGATGGCGTGAACACTGAAGCTTTCTTT.

This clonotype was seen a few times. V usage is TRBV20-1 and J usage is TRBJ1-5; no definite D call. There are 12 residues in the CDR3. V dropped 3 bases and J dropped 6 bases, with 9 bases sitting between them. Germline V gene sequence: CDR1 DFQATT, CDR2 SNEGSKA (reference sequence). CDR3 DNA sequence: TGCAGTGCTAGGTTTGAAGGTCAGCCCCAGCATTTT. Its protein product is CSARFEGQPQHF.

Only a few counts were recorded for this clonotype. The chain joins TRBV29-1 to TRBJ1-2; D gene ambiguous. This CDR3 has 11 amino acids. V was clipped by 2 bases and J by 4 bases, with 5 bases between them. CDR1 SQVTM and CDR2 ANQGSEA come from the germline V gene. In DNA form, the CDR3 reads TGCAGCGTTGAACAGCGCTATGGCTACACCTTC. Its translation is CSVEQRYGYTF.

This clonotype was seen ten or more times. This chain uses TRBV5-1 with TRBJ2-1; D is undetermined. With 1 base removed from V and 5 bases from J, the gap between germline ends came to 7 bases. Germline V CDR1 and CDR2: SGHRS, YFSETQ. The length of the CDR3 is 13 residues. The CDR3: CASSLSVNNEQFF. The CDR3 bases are TGCGCCAGCAGCTTGTCGGTTAACAATGAGCAGTTCTTC.

This clonotype was observed many times. The chain employs TRBV12-3 or TRBV12-4 and TRBJ1-6; weak D call: TRBD1 (5 bases). The V end was cut by 3 bases, the J end by 10 bases, with 13 bases between. This CDR3 is 14 amino acids long. The CDR3 DNA reads TGTGCCAGCAGTTTTGAGGGGTTGAAGTCACCCCTCCACTTT. Protein: CASSFEGLKSPLHF.

V usage is TRBV19 and J usage is TRBJ1-2; the D gene is possibly TRBD1 (6 bases). Trimming pared 5 bases from V and 6 bases from J, leaving 13 bases between. This CDR3 comprises 13 residues. CDR1 is LNHDA and CDR2 is SQIVND in the germline V gene (reference sequence). CDR3 nucleotide sequence: TGTGCCAGTAGTCCCCCCCACAGGGATGGCTACACCTTC. Residues: CASSPPHRDGYTF.

In regard to this clonotype: One base away lies a much larger clone, so this may be a sequencing read error. The chain is built from TRBV7-6 and TRBJ2-5; unclear D gene. The CDR3 has 11 residues. CDR1 SGHVS and CDR2 FNYEAQ come from the germline V gene. Here the CDR3 DNA reads TGTGCCAGCAGCTTTTCAGAGGCCCAGTACTTC. It codes for CASSFSEAQYF.

This clonotype occurred once. This may stem from a read error, because a much larger clone lies one nucleotide away. This chain connects TRBV12-3 or TRBV12-4 to TRBJ2-7; possibly TRBD1 or TRBD2 for D (6 bases each). The CDR3 is 13 amino acids. The CDR3 here is CTSNPQGTGEQYF. CDR3 DNA sequence: TGTACCAGCAACCCCCAGGGGACTGGTGAGCAGTACTTC.

The sample holds many counts of this clonotype. The V and J genes are TRBV20-1 and TRBJ1-5; a possible D gene is TRBD1 (5 bases). The germline V gene encodes CDR1 DFQATT and CDR2 SNEGSKA (reference sequence). This CDR3 has 14 residues. V was clipped by 7 bases and J by 3 bases, with 16 bases between them. CDR3 in amino acids: CSVQEGRNNQPQHF. The CDR3 bases are TGCAGTGTCCAGGAGGGGAGGAACAATCAGCCCCAGCATTTT.

There are many counts of this clonotype. This chain links TRBV6-1 with TRBJ2-7; D not resolved. Germline V lookup: CDR1 MNHNS, CDR2 SASEGT. The CDR3 extends over 13 amino acids. V dropped 9 bases and J dropped 2 bases, with 14 bases sitting between them. CDR3 loop: CARPDGAPYEQYF. CDR3 nucleotides: TGTGCCAGACCGGACGGCGCTCCCTACGAGCAGTACTTC.

On this clonotype itself: A much larger clone differs from this one at a single base, so this may be a read error. The CDR3 nucleotides read TGCAGCGTCCCCAGAAGTGGGACAGATTACTATGTCTACACCTTC. Translating it yields CSVPRSGTDYYVYTF. V usage is TRBV29-1 and J usage is TRBJ1-2, with 7 bases aligning to TRBD1. The CDR3 consists of 15 residues. Germline loops: CDR1 SQVTM, CDR2 ANQGSEA.

This clonotype came up a few times. The chain links TRBV27 to TRBJ2-7, with 11 bases fitting TRBD2. This CDR3 is 15 amino acids long. Trimming at V came to 6 bases and at J to 2 bases, leaving 6 bases not matched to a gene. The germline CDR1 and CDR2 sequences are MNHEY and SMNVEV (reference sequence). CDR3 residues: CASSPQLAGAYEQYF. CDR3 nucleotides: TGTGCCAGCAGCCCCCAACTAGCGGGAGCCTACGAGCAGTACTTC.

CDR3 DNA: TGTGCCAGCAGTGTATCCGGACTTACCTACGAGCAGTACTTC. Protein product: CASSVSGLTYEQYF. The chain links TRBV2 to TRBJ2-7; D may be TRBD2 (5 bases). V lost 4 bases and J lost 2, with 12 bases in between. The CDR3 spans 14 residues. Per germline, CDR1 SNHLY and CDR2 FYNNEI.